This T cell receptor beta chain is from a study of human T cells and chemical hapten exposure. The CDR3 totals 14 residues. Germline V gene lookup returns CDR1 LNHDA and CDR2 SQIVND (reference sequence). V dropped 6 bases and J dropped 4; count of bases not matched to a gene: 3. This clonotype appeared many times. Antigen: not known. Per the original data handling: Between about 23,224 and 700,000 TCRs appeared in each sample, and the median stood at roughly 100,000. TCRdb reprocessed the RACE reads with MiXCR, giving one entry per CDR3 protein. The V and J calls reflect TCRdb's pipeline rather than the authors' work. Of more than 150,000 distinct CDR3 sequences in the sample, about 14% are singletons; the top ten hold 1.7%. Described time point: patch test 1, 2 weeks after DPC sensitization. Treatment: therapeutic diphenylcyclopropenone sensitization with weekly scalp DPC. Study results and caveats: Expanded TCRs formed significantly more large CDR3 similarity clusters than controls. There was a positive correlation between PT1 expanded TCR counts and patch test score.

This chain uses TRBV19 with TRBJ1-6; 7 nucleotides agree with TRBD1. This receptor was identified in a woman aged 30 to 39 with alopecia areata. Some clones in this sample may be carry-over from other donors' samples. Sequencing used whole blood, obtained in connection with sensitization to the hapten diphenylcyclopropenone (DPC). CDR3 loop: CASRTGQYNSPLHF. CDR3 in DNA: TGTGCCAGTAGGACGGGACAGTATAATTCACCCCTCCACTTT.